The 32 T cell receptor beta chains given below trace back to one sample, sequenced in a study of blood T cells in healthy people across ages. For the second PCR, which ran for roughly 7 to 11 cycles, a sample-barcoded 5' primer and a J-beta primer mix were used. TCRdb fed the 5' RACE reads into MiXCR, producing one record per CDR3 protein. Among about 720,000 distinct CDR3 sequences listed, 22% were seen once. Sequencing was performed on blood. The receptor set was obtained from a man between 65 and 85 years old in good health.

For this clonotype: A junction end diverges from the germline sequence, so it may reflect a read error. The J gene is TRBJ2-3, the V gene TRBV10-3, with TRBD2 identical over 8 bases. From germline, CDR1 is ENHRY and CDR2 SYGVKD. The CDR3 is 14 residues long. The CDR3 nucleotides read TGTGCCATCAGTGCGAGCGGGAGCACGGATACGCAGTATTTT. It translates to CAISASGSTDTQYF.

As DNA, the CDR3 is TGTGCCAGCAGCACTCGAGGGGCTCCTAATGAAGCTTTCTTT. The encoded protein is CASSTRGAPNEAFF. The gene calls are TRBV11-2 and TRBJ1-1, with a weak D call TRBD1 (5 bases). The germline V gene has CDR1 SGHAT and CDR2 FQNNGV. The length of the CDR3 is 14 residues. V was clipped by 5 bases and J by 7 bases, with 17 bases between them.

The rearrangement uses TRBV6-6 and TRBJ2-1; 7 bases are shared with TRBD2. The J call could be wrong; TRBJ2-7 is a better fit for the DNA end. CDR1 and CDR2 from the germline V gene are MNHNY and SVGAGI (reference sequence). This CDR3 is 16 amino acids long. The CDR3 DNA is TGTGCCAGCAGTTACTCGGCAGCGGGGCCTTCCTACGAGCAGTACTTC. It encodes CASSYSAAGPSYEQYF.

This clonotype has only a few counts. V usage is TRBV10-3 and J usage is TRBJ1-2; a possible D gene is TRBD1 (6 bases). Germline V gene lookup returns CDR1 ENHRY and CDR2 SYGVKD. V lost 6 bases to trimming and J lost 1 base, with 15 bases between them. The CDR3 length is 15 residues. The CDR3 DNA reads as TGTGCCATCAGGATTCAGGGGACCCTTAACTATGGCTACACCTTC. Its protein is CAIRIQGTLNYGYTF.

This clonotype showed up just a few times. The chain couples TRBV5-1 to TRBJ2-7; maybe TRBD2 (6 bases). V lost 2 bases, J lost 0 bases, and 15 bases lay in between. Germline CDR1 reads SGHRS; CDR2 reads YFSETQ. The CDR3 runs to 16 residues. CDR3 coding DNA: TGCGCCAGCAGCTTTGGTTCTAGCGCGAGCTCCTACGAGCAGTACGTC. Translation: CASSFGSSASSYEQYV.

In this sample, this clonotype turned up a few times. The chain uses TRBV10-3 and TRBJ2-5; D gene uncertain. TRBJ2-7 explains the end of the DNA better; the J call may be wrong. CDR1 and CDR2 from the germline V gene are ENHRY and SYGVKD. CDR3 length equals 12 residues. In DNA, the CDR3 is TGTGCCATCAGTGAGTCTTCCTACGAGCAGTACTTC. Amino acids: CAISESSYEQYF.

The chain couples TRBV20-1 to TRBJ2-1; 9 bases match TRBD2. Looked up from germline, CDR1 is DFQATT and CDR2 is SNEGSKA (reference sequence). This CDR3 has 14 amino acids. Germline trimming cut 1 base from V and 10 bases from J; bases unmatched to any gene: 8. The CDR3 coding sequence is TGCAGTGCTAGAGTTGATAGCGGGGGAGGCGAGCAGTTCTTC. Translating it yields CSARVDSGGGEQFF.

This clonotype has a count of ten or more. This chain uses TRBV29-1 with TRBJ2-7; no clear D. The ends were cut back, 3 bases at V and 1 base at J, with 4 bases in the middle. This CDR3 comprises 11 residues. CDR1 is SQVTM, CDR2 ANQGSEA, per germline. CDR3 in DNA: TGCAGCGTTGAGGGTTCCTACGAGCAGTACTTC. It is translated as CSVEGSYEQYF.

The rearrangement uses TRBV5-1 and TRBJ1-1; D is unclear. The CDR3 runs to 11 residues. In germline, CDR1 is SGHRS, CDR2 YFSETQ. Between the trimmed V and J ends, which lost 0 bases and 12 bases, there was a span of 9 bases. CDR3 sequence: CASSLDGVPFF. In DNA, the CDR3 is TGCGCCAGCAGCTTGGACGGGGTCCCTTTCTTT.

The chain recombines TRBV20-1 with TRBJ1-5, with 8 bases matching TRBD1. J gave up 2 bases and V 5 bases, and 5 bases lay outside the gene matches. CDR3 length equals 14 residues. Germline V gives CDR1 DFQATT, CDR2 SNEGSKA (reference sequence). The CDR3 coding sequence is TGCAGTGCTCGACAGGGGTGGGGCAATCAGCCCCAGCATTTT. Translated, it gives CSARQGWGNQPQHF.

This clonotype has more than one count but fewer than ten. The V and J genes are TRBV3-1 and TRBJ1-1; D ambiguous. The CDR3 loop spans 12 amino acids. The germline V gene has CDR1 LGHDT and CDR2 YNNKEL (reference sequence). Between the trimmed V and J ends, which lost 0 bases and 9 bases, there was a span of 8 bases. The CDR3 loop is CASSQEARQAFF. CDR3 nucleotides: TGTGCCAGCAGCCAAGAAGCCAGACAAGCTTTCTTT.

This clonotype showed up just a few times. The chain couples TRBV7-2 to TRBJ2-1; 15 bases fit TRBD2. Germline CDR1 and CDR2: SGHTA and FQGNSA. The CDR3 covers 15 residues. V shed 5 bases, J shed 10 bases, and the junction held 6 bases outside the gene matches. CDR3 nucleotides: TGTGCCAGCAGCCCACAGGGACTAGCGGGAGGAGAGCAGTTCTTC. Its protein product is CASSPQGLAGGEQFF.

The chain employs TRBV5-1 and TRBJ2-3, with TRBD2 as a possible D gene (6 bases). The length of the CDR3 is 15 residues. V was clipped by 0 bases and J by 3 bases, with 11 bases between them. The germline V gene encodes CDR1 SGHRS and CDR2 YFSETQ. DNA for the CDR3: TGCGCCAGCAGCTTGGTGGCTAGCGAGACAGATACGCAGTATTTT. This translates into CASSLVASETDTQYF.

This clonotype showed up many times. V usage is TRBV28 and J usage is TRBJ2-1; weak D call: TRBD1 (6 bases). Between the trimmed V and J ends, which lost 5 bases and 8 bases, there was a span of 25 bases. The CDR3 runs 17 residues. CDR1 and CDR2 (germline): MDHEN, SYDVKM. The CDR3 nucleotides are TGTGCCAGCAGTCTCCTAACACCGACAGGTTCTGGCGATGAGCAGTTCTTC. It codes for CASSLLTPTGSGDEQFF.

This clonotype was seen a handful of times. The DNA of the CDR3 is TGTGCCAACCAGGACAGGTTGAACACTGAAGCTTTCTTT. Translated: CANQDRLNTEAFF. The rearrangement links TRBV10-3 to TRBJ1-1; 7 bases are a match to TRBD1. The CDR3 has 13 amino acids. With 10 bases clipped from V and 0 bases from J, the junction kept 5 bases outside the gene matches. Germline V CDR1 and CDR2: ENHRY, SYGVKD.

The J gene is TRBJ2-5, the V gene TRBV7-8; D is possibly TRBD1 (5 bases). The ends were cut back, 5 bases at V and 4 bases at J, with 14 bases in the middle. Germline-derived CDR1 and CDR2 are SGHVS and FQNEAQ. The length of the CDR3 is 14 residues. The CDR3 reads CASSPPSGAETQYF. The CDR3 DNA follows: TGTGCCAGCAGCCCCCCGTCTGGGGCAGAGACCCAGTACTTC.

CDR3 in amino acids: CASSLRDRAAGELFF. In DNA, the CDR3 is TGTGCCAGCAGTCTACGGGACCGTGCGGCCGGGGAGCTGTTTTTT. The gene calls are TRBV27 and TRBJ2-2, with D perhaps assigned TRBD1 or TRBD2 (5 bases each). Trimming stripped 5 bases from V and 6 bases from J, with 16 bases between. Germline V lookup: CDR1 MNHEY, CDR2 SMNVEV (reference sequence). The CDR3 is made up of 15 amino acids.

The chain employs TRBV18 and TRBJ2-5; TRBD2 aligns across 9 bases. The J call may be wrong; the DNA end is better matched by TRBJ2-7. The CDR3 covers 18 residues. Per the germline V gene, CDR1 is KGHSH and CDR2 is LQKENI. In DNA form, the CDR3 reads TGTGCCAGCTCATACTTAGAGGCTAGCGGGGTGAATACCTACGAGCAGTACTTC. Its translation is CASSYLEASGVNTYEQYF.

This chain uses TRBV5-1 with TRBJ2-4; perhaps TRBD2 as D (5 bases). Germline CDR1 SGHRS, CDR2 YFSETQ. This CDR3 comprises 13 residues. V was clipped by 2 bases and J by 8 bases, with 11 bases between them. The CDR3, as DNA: TGCGCCAGCAGCTTACCTTCCGGGGACATTCAGTACTTC. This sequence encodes CASSLPSGDIQYF. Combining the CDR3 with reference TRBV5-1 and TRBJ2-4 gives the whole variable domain KAGVTQTPRYLIKTRGQQVTLSCSPISGHRSVSWYQQTPGQGLQFLFEYFSETQRNKGNFPGRFSGRQFSNSRSEMNVSTLELGDSALYLCASSLPSGDIQYFGAGTRLSVL.

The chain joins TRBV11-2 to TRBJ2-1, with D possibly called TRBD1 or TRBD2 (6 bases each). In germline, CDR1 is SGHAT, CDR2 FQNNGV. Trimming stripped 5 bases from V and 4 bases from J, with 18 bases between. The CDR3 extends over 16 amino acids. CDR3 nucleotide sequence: TGTGCCAGCAGCCGATCGGGGGCTACATCGTACAATGAGCAGTTCTTC. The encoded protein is CASSRSGATSYNEQFF.

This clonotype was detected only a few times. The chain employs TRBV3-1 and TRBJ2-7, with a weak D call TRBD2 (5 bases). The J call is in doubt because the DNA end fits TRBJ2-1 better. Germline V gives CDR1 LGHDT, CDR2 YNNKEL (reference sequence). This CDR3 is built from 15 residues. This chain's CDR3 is CASSLSGVFYNEQFF. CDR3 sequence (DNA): TGTGCCAGCAGCCTCTCCGGGGTCTTCTACAATGAGCAGTTCTTC.

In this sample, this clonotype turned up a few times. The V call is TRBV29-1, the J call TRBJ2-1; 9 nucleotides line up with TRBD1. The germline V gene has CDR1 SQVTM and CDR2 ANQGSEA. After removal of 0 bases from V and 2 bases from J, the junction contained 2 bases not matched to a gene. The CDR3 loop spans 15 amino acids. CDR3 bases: TGCAGCGTTGAAGATCGACAGGGGGCCTACAATGAGCAGTTCTTC. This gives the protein CSVEDRQGAYNEQFF.

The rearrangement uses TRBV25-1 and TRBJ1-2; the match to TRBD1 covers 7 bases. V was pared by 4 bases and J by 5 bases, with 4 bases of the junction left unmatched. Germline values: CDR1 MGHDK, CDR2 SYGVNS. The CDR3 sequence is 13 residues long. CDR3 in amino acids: CASSVRGEYGYTF. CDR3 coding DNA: TGTGCCAGCAGTGTCAGGGGGGAATATGGCTACACCTTC.

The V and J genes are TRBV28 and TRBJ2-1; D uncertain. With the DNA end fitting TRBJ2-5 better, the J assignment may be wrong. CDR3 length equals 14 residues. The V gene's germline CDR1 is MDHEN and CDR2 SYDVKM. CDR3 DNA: TGTGCCAGCAGTTTAATTTTGGGGTTTGGGACCCAGTACTTC. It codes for CASSLILGFGTQYF.

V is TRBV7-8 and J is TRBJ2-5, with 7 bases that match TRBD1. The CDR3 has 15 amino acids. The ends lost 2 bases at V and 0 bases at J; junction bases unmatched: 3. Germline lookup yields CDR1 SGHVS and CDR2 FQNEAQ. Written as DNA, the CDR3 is TGTGCCAGCAGCTTAACGGGACAGTACCAAGAGACCCAGTACTTC. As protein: CASSLTGQYQETQYF. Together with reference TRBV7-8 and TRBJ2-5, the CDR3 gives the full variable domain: GAGVSQSPRYKVAKRGQDVALRCDPISGHVSLFWYQQALGQGPEFLTYFQNEAQLDKSGLPSDRFFAERPEGSVSTLKIQRTQQEDSAVYLCASSLTGQYQETQYFGPGTRLLVL.

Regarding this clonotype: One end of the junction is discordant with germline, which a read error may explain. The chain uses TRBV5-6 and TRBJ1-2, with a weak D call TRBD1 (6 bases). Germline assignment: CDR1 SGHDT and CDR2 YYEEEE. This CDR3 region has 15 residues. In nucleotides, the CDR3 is TGTGCCAGCGGCTTGCTCGACAGGAGGGACTATGGCTACACCTTC. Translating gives CASGLLDRRDYGYTF.

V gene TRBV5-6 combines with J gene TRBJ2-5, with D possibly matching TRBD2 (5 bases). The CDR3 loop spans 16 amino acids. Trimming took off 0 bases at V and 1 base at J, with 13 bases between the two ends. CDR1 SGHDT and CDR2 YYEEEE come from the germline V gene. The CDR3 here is CASSLDWGAAQETQYF. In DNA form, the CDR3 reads TGTGCCAGCAGCTTGGATTGGGGAGCAGCCCAAGAGACCCAGTACTTC.

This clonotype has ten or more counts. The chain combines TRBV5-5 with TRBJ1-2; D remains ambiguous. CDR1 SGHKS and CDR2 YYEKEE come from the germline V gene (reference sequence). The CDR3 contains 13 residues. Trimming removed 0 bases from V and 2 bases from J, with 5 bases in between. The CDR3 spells CASSLDINYGYTF. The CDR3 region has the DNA TGTGCCAGCAGCTTGGATATAAACTATGGCTACACCTTC.

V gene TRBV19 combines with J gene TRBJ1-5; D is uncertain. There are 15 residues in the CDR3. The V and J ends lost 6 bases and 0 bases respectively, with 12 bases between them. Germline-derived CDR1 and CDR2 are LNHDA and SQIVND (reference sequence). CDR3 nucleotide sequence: TGTGCCAGTAGCCAGACGGACTTTAGCAATCAGCCCCAGCATTTT. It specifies CASSQTDFSNQPQHF.

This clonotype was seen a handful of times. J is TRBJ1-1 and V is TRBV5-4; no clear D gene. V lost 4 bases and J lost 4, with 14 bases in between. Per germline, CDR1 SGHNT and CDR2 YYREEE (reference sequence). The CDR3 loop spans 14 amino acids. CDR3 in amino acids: CASSPDEGITEAFF. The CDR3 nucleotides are TGTGCCAGCAGCCCCGATGAGGGAATCACTGAAGCTTTCTTT. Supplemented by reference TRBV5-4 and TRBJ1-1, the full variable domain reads ETGVTQSPTHLIKTRGQQVTLRCSSQSGHNTVSWYQQALGQGPQFIFQYYREEENGRGNFPPRFSGLQFPNYSSELNVNALELDDSALYLCASSPDEGITEAFFGQGTRLTVV.

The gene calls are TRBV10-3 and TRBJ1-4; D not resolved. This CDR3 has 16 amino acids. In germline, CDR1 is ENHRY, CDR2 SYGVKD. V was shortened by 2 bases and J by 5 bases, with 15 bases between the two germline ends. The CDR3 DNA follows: TGTGCCATCAGTGAGCCGGGCCACGGTGGGAATGAAAAACTGTTTTTT. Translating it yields CAISEPGHGGNEKLFF.

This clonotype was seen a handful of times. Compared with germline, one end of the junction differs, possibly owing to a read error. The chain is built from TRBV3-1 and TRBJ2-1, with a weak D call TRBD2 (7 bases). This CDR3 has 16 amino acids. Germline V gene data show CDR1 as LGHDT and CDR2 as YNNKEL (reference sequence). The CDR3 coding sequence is TGTGCCAGCAGCCAATGGCTGGGGGGGGCCTACGATGAGCAGTTCTTC. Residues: CASSQWLGGAYDEQFF.